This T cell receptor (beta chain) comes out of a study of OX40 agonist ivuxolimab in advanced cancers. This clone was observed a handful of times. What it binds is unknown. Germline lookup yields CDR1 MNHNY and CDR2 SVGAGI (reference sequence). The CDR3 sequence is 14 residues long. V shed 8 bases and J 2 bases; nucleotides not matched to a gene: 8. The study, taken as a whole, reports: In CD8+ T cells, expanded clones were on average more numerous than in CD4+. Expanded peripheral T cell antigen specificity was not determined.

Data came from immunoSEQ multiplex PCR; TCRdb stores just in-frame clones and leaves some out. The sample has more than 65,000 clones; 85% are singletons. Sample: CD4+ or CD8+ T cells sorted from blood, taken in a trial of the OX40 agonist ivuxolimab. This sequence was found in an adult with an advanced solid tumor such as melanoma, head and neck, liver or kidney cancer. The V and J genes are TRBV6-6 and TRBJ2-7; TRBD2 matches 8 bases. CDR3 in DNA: TGTGCCAGCGGGGACAATAGCGGGGCCTACGAGCAGTACTTC. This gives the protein CASGDNSGAYEQYF.